Presented here are 9 T cell receptor beta chains from one specimen sequenced in a study of cytomegalovirus exposure and HLA in healthy donors. Both 60 Vbeta primers and 13 Jbeta primers went into the PCR. Produced via immunoSEQ multiplex PCR; TCRdb's table is partial and in-frame only. Of about 63,000 clones in the sample, roughly nine tenths were seen once. The source material was PBMCs. These receptors all stem from a young woman in good health and CMV-seropositive.

The genes are TRBV6-4 and TRBJ2-1; 10 positions agree with TRBD2. Trimming at V came to 8 bases and at J to 7 bases, leaving 8 bases not matched to a gene. The CDR3 consists of 14 residues. The germline V gene encodes CDR1 MRHNA and CDR2 SNTAGT. The CDR3 DNA reads as TGTGCCAGCTCGGAAGCGGGAGGGCCGAATGAGCAGTTCTTC. Translating gives CASSEAGGPNEQFF.

V and J are TRBV27 and TRBJ1-5; 8 bases align to TRBD1. The V gene's germline CDR1 is MNHEY and CDR2 SMNVEV (reference sequence). V lost 5 bases, J lost 6 bases, and 9 bases stayed unmatched. The CDR3 sequence is 15 residues long. The CDR3 loop is CASSAGQGVGQPQHF. In nucleotides, the CDR3 is TGTGCCAGCAGTGCCGGACAGGGAGTGGGTCAGCCCCAGCATTTT.

Here the CDR3 reads CASGATSGGNYEQYF. The CDR3 nucleotides are TGTGCCAGCGGGGCTACTAGCGGGGGGAACTACGAGCAGTACTTC. This chain links TRBV6-6 with TRBJ2-7; the match to TRBD2 covers 12 bases. Per the germline V gene, CDR1 is MNHNY and CDR2 is SVGAGI (reference sequence). Trimming cost V 8 bases and J 3 bases; bases outside gene matches: 8. The CDR3 is 15 amino acids.

This sequence joins TRBV5-4 and TRBJ2-1, with 7 bases aligning to TRBD2. V shed 4 bases, J shed 5 bases, and the junction held 15 bases outside the gene matches. Germline CDR1 and CDR2: SGHNT and YYREEE (reference sequence). The CDR3 covers 17 residues. The CDR3 loop reads CASSPHLLAARNNEQFF. The CDR3 nucleotides read TGTGCCAGCAGCCCGCATTTGCTAGCGGCGCGCAACAATGAGCAGTTCTTC.

J is TRBJ2-7 and V is TRBV18; weak D call: TRBD2 (6 bases). V lost 4 bases, J lost 6 bases, and 19 bases lay in between. The CDR3 extends over 15 amino acids. Germline CDR1 is KGHSH and CDR2 is LQKENI. The CDR3 region has the DNA TGTGCCAGCTCACACAGCTCCGGGACTGCCCGCGAGCAGTACTTC. As protein: CASSHSSGTAREQYF.

For this clone: One end of the junction fails to match germline, which may point to a read error. The CDR3 bases are TGTGCCAGCGGCTTCCAGGGGATGAACTATGGCTACACCTTC. Protein: CASGFQGMNYGYTF. V usage is TRBV5-4 and J usage is TRBJ1-2; D is possibly TRBD1 (6 bases). The CDR3 runs 14 residues. Germline CDR1 SGHNT, CDR2 YYREEE (reference sequence).

The CDR3 protein is CAWRGQKLSNSPLHF. CDR3 coding DNA: TGTGCCTGGAGGGGACAGAAACTTTCCAATTCACCCCTCCACTTT. V is TRBV30 and J is TRBJ1-6; TRBD1 aligns across 7 bases. The junction had 9 bases not matched to a gene; V was cut back by 3 bases and J by 7 bases. Germline CDR1 GTSNPN, CDR2 SVGIG (reference sequence). The CDR3 totals 15 residues.

The V gene is TRBV20-1, the J gene TRBJ1-1; D remains unclear. The germline V and J ends were trimmed by 3 bases and 4 bases, with 6 bases remaining between them. The CDR3 consists of 11 residues. Germline CDR1 reads DFQATT; CDR2 reads SNEGSKA (reference sequence). The CDR3 here is CSARSPTEAFF. Written as DNA, the CDR3 is TGCAGTGCTAGGAGTCCCACTGAAGCTTTCTTT.

CDR3: CASSLPSGRSNEQFF. Here the CDR3 DNA reads TGTGCCAGCAGTCTACCTAGCGGGAGAAGTAATGAGCAGTTCTTC. This rearrangement joins TRBV28 to TRBJ2-1; 10 positions match TRBD2. J gave up 7 bases and V 5 bases, and 8 bases lay outside the gene matches. Germline V CDR1 and CDR2: MDHEN, SYDVKM. The CDR3 contains 15 residues.